Described below is a single T cell receptor beta chain sequence and its context. The antigen is undetermined. These data come from a study of T cell responses to AZD1222 COVID-19 vaccine. Points from the study as a whole: Repertoires were obtained only post-peak T cell response. Only a handful of individuals given AZD1222 were seropositive at baseline. Clonal diversity was possibly underestimated; the donors were predominantly white British and more often female.

TCRdb's table, derived via immunoSEQ multiplex PCR, lists solely in-frame clones and lacks some. The repertoire consists of about 130,000 clones, with over 75% occurring once and the leading ten covering approximately 1.6%. The CDR3 runs to 13 residues. The clonotype originates from an adult in good health. Source: peripheral blood, taken on day 0 of AZD1222 vaccination. This chain uses TRBV21-1 with TRBJ1-2. TRBV21-1 is classified as a pseudogene. CDR3 DNA: TGTGCCAGCGAAGAACCGGCAGATTATGGCTACACCTTC. Translated: CASEEPADYGYTF.